These 26 T cell receptor beta chains were sequenced from one sample in a study of CD8+CD57+ T cells in acquired aplastic anemia. Sequencing involved patients with CD8+CD57+ cell expansion previously shown by flow cytometry. It was genomic DNA that served as the template for profiling TCR beta VDJ and CDR3. MiXCR was run by TCRdb on the reads, yielding one entry per CDR3 protein. Among over 150,000 distinct CDR3 sequences listed, about two thirds were seen once. The specimen sequenced was sorted CD4+, CD8+, or CD8+CD57+ T cells (not recorded which) from PBMCs. These receptors came from a human donor with aplastic anemia.

This clonotype came up many times. CDR3 coding DNA: TGTGCCAGCAGCCTACAGGGAAACACTGAAGCTTTCTTT. As protein: CASSLQGNTEAFF. This chain joins TRBV5-8 and TRBJ1-1; D is perhaps TRBD1 (6 bases). The CDR3 has 13 residues. CDR1 SGHTS and CDR2 YDEGEE come from the germline V gene. Trimming left V 4 bases short and J 2 bases short, with 9 bases between.

This clonotype ranks as medium-sized. V is TRBV10-3 and J is TRBJ2-7, with 9 positions matching TRBD2. J was trimmed by 6 bases and V by 8 bases; bases with no gene match: 8. The germline V gene has CDR1 ENHRY and CDR2 SYGVKD. The CDR3 runs to 13 residues. The CDR3 sequence: CAIAEREVSEQYF. CDR3 DNA sequence: TGTGCCATCGCGGAGCGGGAGGTGAGCGAGCAGTACTTC.

As regards this clonotype: Germline is not matched at one junction end, which may reflect a read error. The chain uses TRBV7-3 and TRBJ2-6; 11 nucleotides agree with TRBD1. Germline CDR1 and CDR2: SGHTA and FQGTGA. There are 17 residues in the CDR3. CDR3 DNA sequence: TGTGCTAGCAGCTCCGGACAGGGGGCTGTGGGGGCCAACGTCCTGACTTTC. Its translation is CASSSGQGAVGANVLTF.

The gene calls are TRBV10-3 and TRBJ2-3; D remains ambiguous. Trimming cost V 10 bases and J 4 bases, with 15 bases left between them. Germline V gives CDR1 ENHRY, CDR2 SYGVKD. The length of the CDR3 is 13 residues. This chain's CDR3 is CASSLSGPDTQYF. The CDR3 DNA reads as TGTGCCAGCAGCTTGTCCGGCCCAGATACGCAGTATTTT.

The chain is built from TRBV19 and TRBJ2-1; 11 nucleotides line up with TRBD2. The trim removed 8 bases at V and 1 base at J, leaving 13 bases unmatched. This CDR3 is 18 amino acids long. The V gene's germline CDR1 is LNHDA and CDR2 SQIVND (reference sequence). CDR3 coding DNA: TGTGCCAGTTCGAGAGGGCTAGCGGGGGGCGGGTCCTACAATGAGCAGTTCTTC. It is translated as CASSRGLAGGGSYNEQFF.

V usage is TRBV20-1 and J usage is TRBJ2-1; 10 positions match TRBD2. The V and J ends lost 1 base and 4 bases, in that order; junction bases with no gene match: 7. Germline V gene data show CDR1 as DFQATT and CDR2 as SNEGSKA (reference sequence). This CDR3 has 16 amino acids. The chain's CDR3 is CSARGSSGREYNEQFF. The CDR3, as DNA: TGCAGTGCTAGAGGTTCGAGCGGGAGGGAATACAATGAGCAGTTCTTC.

The chain employs TRBV20-1 and TRBJ1-5; D is perhaps TRBD1 (5 bases). V lost 6 bases to trimming and J lost 2 bases, with 11 bases between them. The germline gives CDR1 DFQATT, CDR2 SNEGSKA (reference sequence). The CDR3 sequence is 13 residues long. CDR3 coding DNA: TGCAGTGCACCTGGGGCCGGCAATCAGCCCCAGCATTTT. Translating gives CSAPGAGNQPQHF.

This chain links TRBV12-3 or TRBV12-4 with TRBJ2-5; 10 bases are shared with TRBD2. The CDR3 consists of 16 residues. The J segment lost 3 bases and the V segment lost 0 bases, leaving 4 bases of the junction unmatched. The CDR3 region is CASSLAIGTSEETQYF. CDR3 coding DNA: TGTGCCAGCAGTTTAGCGATCGGGACTAGCGAAGAGACCCAGTACTTC.

The rearrangement uses TRBV11-2 and TRBJ1-2; D not resolved. Trimming shortened V by 1 base and J by 4 bases, and 19 bases separated the two germline ends. CDR3 length: 17 residues. The germline CDR1 and CDR2 sequences are SGHAT and FQNNGV. CDR3 protein: CASSLVLEISSIYGYTF. Here the CDR3 DNA reads TGTGCCAGCAGCTTAGTCCTTGAGATCTCCTCCATCTATGGCTACACCTTC.

There are many counts of this clonotype. The rearrangement uses TRBV10-1 and TRBJ1-2, with D possibly being TRBD1 (6 bases). Trimming removed 6 bases at V and 13 bases at J, with 15 bases between. Germline V gives CDR1 WNHNN, CDR2 SYGVQD (reference sequence). The CDR3 contains 11 residues. The CDR3 loop reads CASRGGSRCTF. The CDR3 DNA sequence: TGCGCCAGCAGAGGGGGTTCTCGCTGCACCTTC.

The chain recombines TRBV10-2 with TRBJ2-1, with 7 positions matching TRBD1. This CDR3 comprises 13 residues. Germline-derived CDR1 and CDR2 are WSHSY and SAAADI. With 9 bases clipped from V and 10 bases from J, the junction kept 12 bases outside the gene matches. The CDR3 DNA reads TGCGCCAGTAGTCTCACTGCGACAGGGGAGCAGTTCTTC. Translating it yields CASSLTATGEQFF.

The chain employs TRBV7-9 and TRBJ2-3; D call uncertain. CDR1 is SEHNR and CDR2 is FQNEAQ in the germline V gene (reference sequence). Trimming stripped 5 bases from V and 5 bases from J, with 8 bases between. The CDR3 consists of 12 residues. The CDR3 reads CASSQMGDTQYF. CDR3 in DNA: TGTGCCAGCAGCCAAATGGGAGATACGCAGTATTTT. Supplemented by reference TRBV7-9 and TRBJ2-3, the full variable domain reads DTGVSQNPRHKITKRGQNVTFRCDPISEHNRLYWYRQTLGQGPEFLTYFQNEAQLEKSRLLSDRFSAERPKGSFSTLEIQRTEQGDSAMYLCASSQMGDTQYFGPGTRLTVL.

Ten or more counts support this clonotype. The V gene is TRBV4-1, the J gene TRBJ2-7, with no clear D. CDR1 is MGHRA, CDR2 YSYEKL, per germline. V lost 0 bases and J 4 bases, leaving 19 bases between the germline ends. The CDR3 is 17 amino acids. CDR3 loop: CASSQEGSGFSMYEQYF. The CDR3 DNA reads as TGCGCCAGCAGCCAAGAGGGTTCCGGTTTTAGCATGTACGAGCAGTACTTC.

The chain combines TRBV10-3 with TRBJ2-7, with TRBD2 as a possible D gene (5 bases). Germline CDR1 ENHRY, CDR2 SYGVKD. The CDR3 length is 13 residues. This chain's CDR3 is CASSDSGTYEQYV. The CDR3, as DNA: TGTGCCAGCAGTGACTCGGGAACCTACGAGCAGTACGTC.

The chain is built from TRBV13 and TRBJ2-4; TRBD1 matches 11 bases. The germline CDR1 and CDR2 sequences are PRHDT and FYEKMQ (reference sequence). Trimming cost V 6 bases and J 7 bases; bases outside gene matches: 5. The CDR3 is made up of 14 amino acids. CDR3 sequence (DNA): TGTGCCAGCAGTGACGGGACAGGGGGGAACATTCAGTACTTC. Amino acids: CASSDGTGGNIQYF. Looking up the rest from reference TRBV13 and TRBJ2-4 gives the full variable domain: AAGVIQSPRHLIKEKRETATLKCYPIPRHDTVYWYQQGPGQDPQFLISFYEKMQSDKGSIPDRFSAQQFSDYHSELNMSSLELGDSALYFCASSDGTGGNIQYFGAGTRLSVL.

This chain uses TRBV7-8 with TRBJ2-1; 10 bases are a match to TRBD1. The V gene end was trimmed by 1 base and the J gene end by 6 bases; junction bases not matched to a gene: 6. Per germline, CDR1 SGHVS and CDR2 FQNEAQ. The CDR3 loop spans 16 amino acids. This CDR3 reads CASSLGQGALGNEQFF. In nucleotides, the CDR3 is TGTGCCAGCAGCTTAGGACAGGGGGCCTTAGGCAATGAGCAGTTCTTC.

V and J are TRBV9 and TRBJ2-7, with D unclear. CDR3 length equals 12 residues. In germline, CDR1 is SGDLS, CDR2 YYNGEE. With 4 bases removed from V and 1 base from J, the gap between germline ends came to 6 bases. The CDR3 DNA follows: TGTGCCAGCAGCCTCCAGTCCTACGAGCAGTACTTC. This sequence encodes CASSLQSYEQYF.

This clonotype was seen just once. The chain employs TRBV2 and TRBJ1-6; D ambiguous. V shed 5 bases and J shed 8 bases, with 10 bases lying between them. CDR3 length equals 13 residues. Germline-derived CDR1 and CDR2 are SNHLY and FYNNEI. This chain's CDR3 is CASSPSNDSPLHF. The CDR3 nucleotides read TGTGCCAGCAGTCCATCTAACGATTCACCCCTCCACTTT.

This sequence joins TRBV24-1 and TRBJ2-7, with D possibly being TRBD1 (6 bases). With 10 bases removed from V and 3 bases from J, the gap between germline ends came to 18 bases. CDR3 length equals 14 residues. Germline CDR1 KGHDR, CDR2 SFDVKD. CDR3 region: CATSKDSFNYEQYF. CDR3 sequence (DNA): TGTGCCACTTCGAAGGACAGCTTTAACTACGAGCAGTACTTC.

This sequence joins TRBV9 and TRBJ1-2; TRBD1 matches 8 bases. The CDR3 consists of 14 residues. Germline assignment: CDR1 SGDLS and CDR2 YYNGEE. V lost 1 base to trimming and J lost 2 bases; unmatched junction nucleotides: 1. CDR3: CASSVRQGNYGYTF. CDR3 nucleotides: TGTGCCAGCAGCGTACGACAGGGGAACTATGGCTACACCTTC.

This clonotype was detected only once. The rearrangement joins TRBV24-1 to TRBJ1-2; a weak D match, TRBD1 (5 bases). Per germline, CDR1 KGHDR and CDR2 SFDVKD. V gave up 4 bases and J gave up 10 bases, with 15 bases separating them. This CDR3 contains 13 residues. CDR3 DNA sequence: TGTGCCACCAGTGAGAGCCGGGGGAATGACTACACCTTC. Translation: CATSESRGNDYTF.

The CDR3 DNA is TGTGCCAGCAGCTTAGATGGACCGAGCAATGAGCAGTTCTTC. It is translated as CASSLDGPSNEQFF. This chain joins TRBV11-2 and TRBJ2-1; D gene ambiguous. Germline lookup yields CDR1 SGHAT and CDR2 FQNNGV. This CDR3 comprises 14 residues. The germline V and J ends were trimmed by 0 bases and 6 bases, with 9 bases remaining between them. The whole variable domain, filled in from reference TRBV11-2 and TRBJ2-1, reads EAGVAQSPRYKIIEKRQSVAFWCNPISGHATLYWYQQILGQGPKLLIQFQNNGVVDDSQLPKDRFSAERLKGVDSTLKIQPAKLEDSAVYLCASSLDGPSNEQFFGPGTRLTVL.

The chain has TRBV5-1 and TRBJ2-7, with D perhaps TRBD2 (6 bases). Germline V lookup: CDR1 SGHRS, CDR2 YFSETQ. The CDR3 is 12 residues long. Trimming took off 4 bases at V and 2 bases at J, with 7 bases between the two ends. CDR3 amino acids: CASSREPYEQYF. DNA for the CDR3: TGCGCCAGCAGCCGGGAGCCCTACGAGCAGTACTTC. The variable domain in full, with the rest retrieved from reference TRBV5-1 and TRBJ2-7, is KAGVTQTPRYLIKTRGQQVTLSCSPISGHRSVSWYQQTPGQGLQFLFEYFSETQRNKGNFPGRFSGRQFSNSRSEMNVSTLELGDSALYLCASSREPYEQYFGPGTRLTVT.

The sample holds a few counts of this clonotype. This sequence joins TRBV7-9 and TRBJ1-6; 9 bases are a match to TRBD1. This CDR3 contains 15 residues. V shed 5 bases and J 10 bases; nucleotides not matched to a gene: 9. Germline-derived CDR1 and CDR2 are SEHNR and FQNEAQ (reference sequence). The chain's CDR3 is CASSPSGTGSSPLHF. In DNA, the CDR3 is TGTGCCAGCAGCCCCTCCGGGACAGGGTCCTCACCCCTCCACTTT.

This clonotype was counted only a few times. This rearrangement joins TRBV29-1 to TRBJ2-7; possibly TRBD2 for D (6 bases). Germline CDR1 and CDR2: SQVTM and ANQGSEA. V lost 3 bases and J lost 0, with 9 bases in between. The CDR3 runs 13 residues. CDR3 loop: CSVEGGNSYEQYF. DNA for the CDR3: TGCAGCGTTGAGGGGGGAAACTCCTACGAGCAGTACTTC.

This clonotype was observed once. The chain is built from TRBV7-8 and TRBJ2-7; 10 bases are a match to TRBD2. Germline assignment: CDR1 SGHVS and CDR2 FQNEAQ. The CDR3 is 15 amino acids. V lost 5 bases to trimming and J lost 7 bases; unmatched junction nucleotides: 11. In DNA, the CDR3 is TGTGCCAGCAGCGACCCCGGGACTAGCGAAGTTGAGCAGTACTTC. This sequence encodes CASSDPGTSEVEQYF.